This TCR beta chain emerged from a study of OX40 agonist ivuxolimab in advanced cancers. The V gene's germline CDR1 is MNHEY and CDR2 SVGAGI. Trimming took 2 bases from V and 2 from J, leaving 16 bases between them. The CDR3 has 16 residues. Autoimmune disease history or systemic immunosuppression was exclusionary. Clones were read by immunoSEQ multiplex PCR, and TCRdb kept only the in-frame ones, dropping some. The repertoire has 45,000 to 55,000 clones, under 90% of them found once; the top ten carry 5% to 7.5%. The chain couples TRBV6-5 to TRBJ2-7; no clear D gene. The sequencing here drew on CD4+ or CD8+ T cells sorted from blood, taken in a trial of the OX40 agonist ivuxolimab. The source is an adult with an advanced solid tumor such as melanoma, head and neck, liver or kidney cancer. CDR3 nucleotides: TGTGCCAGCAGTTACGTCAAAGCCGAATTTACCTACGAGCAGTACTTC. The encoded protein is CASSYVKAEFTYEQYF.